The rows below give T cell receptor beta chains drawn from one sample of a study of chemoradiotherapy in HPV16-positive cancers. The data were produced by immunoSEQ multiplex PCR, yet TCRdb's version contains in-frame clones alone and is incomplete. There are more than 20,000 clones in the sample; roughly 92% occur only once, and about a sixth lies in the top ten. Sample: blood, taken from a patient who underwent chemoradiotherapy. The origin of the receptors is a human donor with HPV-associated anogenital cancer. Both conserved end residues are part of each CDR3. D genes are given only for firm matches. Clone size is not always given. Where it is, it says once, few, many or a class for expanded clones.

j_gene: TRBJ2-1
abundance: NA
d_gene: NA
v_gene: TRBV4-2
CDR3nt: TGTGCCAGCAGCCACTCGACAGGTACGGGGAACAATGAGCAGTTCTTC
CDR3aa: CASSHSTGTGNNEQFF

j_gene: TRBJ2-5
abundance: NA
d_gene: TRBD1
v_gene: TRBV7-9
CDR3nt: TGTGCCAGCAGCTTCCCCACAGGGGTAGCGGAGACCCAGTACTTC
CDR3aa: CASSFPTGVAETQYF

j_gene: TRBJ1-5
abundance: once
d_gene: NA
v_gene: TRBV21-1
CDR3nt: TGTGCCAGCAGCAAAGGGAACCTGAATCAGCCCCAGCATTTT
CDR3aa: CASSKGNLNQPQHF

j_gene: TRBJ1-2
abundance: NA
d_gene: NA
v_gene: TRBV6-5
CDR3nt: TGTGCCAGCAGTTACTCGAGAGTCGTCTACACCTTC
CDR3aa: CASSYSRVVYTF

j_gene: TRBJ2-7
abundance: NA
d_gene: TRBD2
v_gene: TRBV27
CDR3nt: TGTGCCAGCAGTTCCATGACTAGCGGGAGCTACGAGCAGTACTTC
CDR3aa: CASSSMTSGSYEQYF

j_gene: TRBJ2-7
abundance: NA
d_gene: TRBD2
v_gene: TRBV28
CDR3nt: TGTGCCAGCACCCGGCCGGGACTAGCGCAAGGCCCGAGCTCCTACGAGCAGTACTTC
CDR3aa: CASTRPGLAQGPSSYEQYF

j_gene: TRBJ1-3
abundance: NA
d_gene: NA
v_gene: TRBV5-5
CDR3nt: TGTGCCAGCAGCTTGAGGTGGGACACCGGCAACACCATATATTTT
CDR3aa: CASSLRWDTGNTIYF

j_gene: TRBJ2-1
abundance: NA
d_gene: NA
v_gene: TRBV4-2
CDR3nt: TGTGCCAGCAGCCTTTCCCCCCGGGCAGGGAGCGAGGGTGAGCAGTTCTTC
CDR3aa: CASSLSPRAGSEGEQFF

j_gene: TRBJ2-1
abundance: NA
d_gene: TRBD2
v_gene: TRBV7-9
CDR3nt: TGTGCCAGCAGCCGGACTAGCGGGAGTTCTGATGAGCAGTTCTTC
CDR3aa: CASSRTSGSSDEQFF

j_gene: TRBJ2-3
abundance: few
d_gene: NA
v_gene: TRBV6-1
CDR3nt: TGTGCCAGCAGTACCCGACAGAGCACAGATACGCAGTATTTT
CDR3aa: CASSTRQSTDTQYF

j_gene: TRBJ1-2
abundance: NA
d_gene: NA
v_gene: TRBV7-2
CDR3nt: TGTGCCAGCAGCTTAGCCGGGGGGCGCGAGGGTGGCTACACCTTC
CDR3aa: CASSLAGGREGGYTF

j_gene: TRBJ1-5
abundance: NA
d_gene: NA
v_gene: TRBV7-9
CDR3nt: TGTGCCAGCAGCTTAGTAGATCAGCCCCAGCATTTT
CDR3aa: CASSLVDQPQHF

j_gene: TRBJ2-5
abundance: NA
d_gene: TRBD2
v_gene: TRBV4-3
CDR3nt: TGCGCCAGCAGCCAAGGGGCTAGCGGGAGTGAGACCCAGTACTTC
CDR3aa: CASSQGASGSETQYF

j_gene: TRBJ1-5
abundance: NA
d_gene: NA
v_gene: TRBV7-2
CDR3nt: TGTGCCAGCAGCTTATGGGGGAGGGGAGAGAGTCAGCCCCAGCATTTT
CDR3aa: CASSLWGRGESQPQHF

j_gene: TRBJ1-1
abundance: NA
d_gene: NA
v_gene: TRBV7-6
CDR3nt: TGTGCCATCTCGCAGGCTTCGAACACTGAAGCTTTCTTT
CDR3aa: CAISQASNTEAFF

j_gene: TRBJ2-7
abundance: NA
d_gene: NA
v_gene: TRBV19
CDR3nt: TGTGCCAGTAGCCCCTTGTCTAGCGTTGGGTACGAGCAGTACTTC
CDR3aa: CASSPLSSVGYEQYF

j_gene: TRBJ2-1
abundance: once
d_gene: NA
v_gene: TRBV7-2
CDR3nt: TGTGCCAGCAGCGCGTCCGGGGCCACCCCCCGGGTCTTC
CDR3aa: CASSASGATPRVF

j_gene: TRBJ2-3
abundance: NA
d_gene: TRBD2
v_gene: TRBV28
CDR3nt: TGTGCCAGCAGTACATTAGCGGGAGGGCCCCCAGATACGCAGTATTTT
CDR3aa: CASSTLAGGPPDTQYF

j_gene: TRBJ1-1
abundance: NA
d_gene: NA
v_gene: TRBV27
CDR3nt: TGTGCCAGCAGAAGTTTAGGGACGAGGAACACTGAAGCTTTCTTT
CDR3aa: CASRSLGTRNTEAFF

j_gene: TRBJ2-7
abundance: NA
d_gene: NA
v_gene: TRBV6-5
CDR3nt: TGTGCCAGCTCGGGGCTGTACGAGCAGTACTTC
CDR3aa: CASSGLYEQYF

j_gene: TRBJ1-5
abundance: NA
d_gene: TRBD1
v_gene: TRBV28
CDR3nt: TGTGCCAGCAGTCCGGACAGGGGGCACAGCAATCAGCCCCAGCATTTT
CDR3aa: CASSPDRGHSNQPQHF

j_gene: TRBJ2-2
abundance: once
d_gene: TRBD1
v_gene: TRBV27
CDR3nt: TGTGCCAGCAGCGTCACAGGGGGGACCGGGGAGCTGTTTTTT
CDR3aa: CASSVTGGTGELFF

j_gene: TRBJ2-2
abundance: NA
d_gene: TRBD2
v_gene: TRBV28
CDR3nt: TGTGCCAGCAGGGGAGCACTAGGACTAGCGGGGTCTAACACCGGGGAGCTGTTTTTT
CDR3aa: CASRGALGLAGSNTGELFF

j_gene: TRBJ2-7
abundance: NA
d_gene: NA
v_gene: TRBV11-1
CDR3nt: TGTGCCAGCAGCTTAGCGCGCACAGCCTCCTACGAGCAGTACTTC
CDR3aa: CASSLARTASYEQYF

j_gene: TRBJ2-3
abundance: NA
d_gene: NA
v_gene: TRBV28
CDR3nt: TGTGCCAGCAGTAGTTACAGCAGCACAGATACGCAGTATTTT
CDR3aa: CASSSYSSTDTQYF

j_gene: TRBJ2-3
abundance: NA
d_gene: TRBD1
v_gene: TRBV7-6
CDR3nt: TGTGCCAGCAGCTCCGGACAGGGGACAGATACGCAGTATTTT
CDR3aa: CASSSGQGTDTQYF

j_gene: TRBJ1-2
abundance: once
d_gene: TRBD1
v_gene: TRBV5-6
CDR3nt: TGTGCCAGCAGCCTGGGACAGACCTATGGCTACACCTTC
CDR3aa: CASSLGQTYGYTF

j_gene: TRBJ1-6
abundance: NA
d_gene: NA
v_gene: TRBV7-2
CDR3nt: TGTGCCAGCAGCTTATGGGGCAGGAGTAATTCACCCCTCCACTTT
CDR3aa: CASSLWGRSNSPLHF

j_gene: TRBJ1-3
abundance: NA
d_gene: NA
v_gene: TRBV6-5
CDR3nt: TGTGCCAGCAGTTACTCTCAGGGCCTAGGAAACACCATATATTTT
CDR3aa: CASSYSQGLGNTIYF

j_gene: TRBJ1-1
abundance: NA
d_gene: TRBD1
v_gene: TRBV28
CDR3nt: TGTGCCAGCACCACAGGGGACGGATTCACTGAAGCTTTCTTT
CDR3aa: CASTTGDGFTEAFF

j_gene: TRBJ1-1
abundance: few
d_gene: NA
v_gene: TRBV5-4
CDR3nt: TGTGCCAGCAGGCAGGGCGGTCGAACTGAAGCTTTCTTT
CDR3aa: CASRQGGRTEAFF

j_gene: TRBJ1-2
abundance: NA
d_gene: TRBD1
v_gene: TRBV19
CDR3nt: TGTGCCAGTTACCGGACAGGGAGGTATGGCTACACCTTC
CDR3aa: CASYRTGRYGYTF

j_gene: TRBJ1-2
abundance: NA
d_gene: TRBD1
v_gene: TRBV6-6
CDR3nt: TGTGCCAGCAGAACCGATAGGGGGCGAGCCTCTGGCTACACCTTC
CDR3aa: CASRTDRGRASGYTF

j_gene: TRBJ2-1
abundance: NA
d_gene: NA
v_gene: TRBV11-2
CDR3nt: TGTGCCAGCAGCTTAGTGGCAGGGGAGGCCTCCTACAATGAGCAGTTCTTC
CDR3aa: CASSLVAGEASYNEQFF

j_gene: TRBJ2-5
abundance: few
d_gene: NA
v_gene: TRBV13
CDR3nt: TGTGCCAGCAGCCTGACAGAGACTCCCAAACAGTACTTC
CDR3aa: CASSLTETPKQYF

j_gene: TRBJ2-5
abundance: NA
d_gene: TRBD1
v_gene: TRBV7-9
CDR3nt: TGTGCCAGCAGCTCGACAGGGGTCGAGACCCAGTACTTC
CDR3aa: CASSSTGVETQYF

j_gene: TRBJ2-5
abundance: NA
d_gene: NA
v_gene: TRBV4-1
CDR3nt: TGCGCCAGCAGCCAAGATCGCCCAGCCGGAGGGGGAGAGACCCAGTACTTC
CDR3aa: CASSQDRPAGGGETQYF

j_gene: TRBJ2-5
abundance: few
d_gene: NA
v_gene: TRBV6-5
CDR3nt: TGTGCCAGCAGTTCAAAAATGGTTCTGGTCCCGGGTACAGAGTACTTC
CDR3aa: CASSSKMVLVPGTEYF

j_gene: TRBJ1-1
abundance: NA
d_gene: NA
v_gene: TRBV7-9
CDR3nt: TGTGCCAGCAGCTTAGCTGAAGCTTTCTTT
CDR3aa: CASSLAEAFF

j_gene: TRBJ2-3
abundance: NA
d_gene: NA
v_gene: TRBV7-2
CDR3nt: TGTGCCAGCAGCTTAGCGCTTATGGAGGGCACAGATACGCAGTATTTT
CDR3aa: CASSLALMEGTDTQYF

j_gene: TRBJ1-2
abundance: NA
d_gene: NA
v_gene: TRBV28
CDR3nt: TGTGCCAGCCTGGGGACAAAGTATGGCTACACCTTC
CDR3aa: CASLGTKYGYTF

j_gene: TRBJ2-7
abundance: NA
d_gene: NA
v_gene: TRBV11-2
CDR3nt: TGTGCCAGCAGCTTGGAAGCGGCACTCGCCTACGAGCAGTACTTC
CDR3aa: CASSLEAALAYEQYF

j_gene: TRBJ2-5
abundance: NA
d_gene: NA
v_gene: TRBV7-6
CDR3nt: TGTGCCAGCAGAAAACGATCTGGGGTTGAGGGAGAGACCCAGTACTTC
CDR3aa: CASRKRSGVEGETQYF

j_gene: TRBJ2-4
abundance: NA
d_gene: NA
v_gene: TRBV28
CDR3nt: TGTGCCAGCAGGGGGAGTTTAGCCAAAAACATTCAGTACTTC
CDR3aa: CASRGSLAKNIQYF

j_gene: TRBJ2-7
abundance: NA
d_gene: NA
v_gene: TRBV6-4
CDR3nt: TGTGCCAGCAGTGACCACGGAGTAGTCGAGCAGTACTTC
CDR3aa: CASSDHGVVEQYF

j_gene: TRBJ2-3
abundance: NA
d_gene: TRBD2
v_gene: TRBV7-3
CDR3nt: TGTGCCAGCAGCTTAGGACTAGCGGGGGCCGCGGACACGCAGTATTTT
CDR3aa: CASSLGLAGAADTQYF

j_gene: TRBJ1-5
abundance: NA
d_gene: NA
v_gene: TRBV6-1
CDR3nt: TGTGCCAGCAGTGAAACGAAGGGGGGACAGCCCCAGCATTTT
CDR3aa: CASSETKGGQPQHF

j_gene: TRBJ2-1
abundance: NA
d_gene: NA
v_gene: TRBV6-5
CDR3nt: TGTGCCAGCAGTTACGGGACCCGTTTATCGGAGTTCTTC
CDR3aa: CASSYGTRLSEFF

j_gene: TRBJ1-4
abundance: NA
d_gene: TRBD1
v_gene: TRBV27
CDR3nt: TGTGCCAGCAGCCCAAGGACAGGTGAAAAACTGTTTTTT
CDR3aa: CASSPRTGEKLFF

j_gene: TRBJ2-5
abundance: NA
d_gene: NA
v_gene: TRBV7-6
CDR3nt: TGTGCCAGCAGCTTAAATGCGGTCCAAGAGACCCAGTACTTC
CDR3aa: CASSLNAVQETQYF

j_gene: TRBJ2-7
abundance: NA
d_gene: TRBD1
v_gene: TRBV28
CDR3nt: TGTGCCAGCGAGACAGGGGGCTACGAGCAGTACTTC
CDR3aa: CASETGGYEQYF

j_gene: TRBJ1-1
abundance: NA
d_gene: NA
v_gene: TRBV29-1
CDR3nt: TGCAGCGTCGGACCGACGAACACTGAAGCTTTCTTT
CDR3aa: CSVGPTNTEAFF

j_gene: TRBJ1-5
abundance: NA
d_gene: TRBD1
v_gene: TRBV27
CDR3nt: TGTGCCAGCAGTTGGGACAGCTTGGGGCCCCAGCATTTT
CDR3aa: CASSWDSLGPQHF

j_gene: TRBJ1-4
abundance: NA
d_gene: TRBD1
v_gene: TRBV25-1
CDR3nt: TGTGCCAGCAGTGAATGGACAGGACTTGCAACTAATGAAAAACTGTTTTTT
CDR3aa: CASSEWTGLATNEKLFF

j_gene: TRBJ2-2
abundance: NA
d_gene: TRBD2
v_gene: TRBV9
CDR3nt: TGTGCCAGCAGCGAGCCGGCTTGGACTAGCATCGCGAACACCGGGGAGCTGTTTTTT
CDR3aa: CASSEPAWTSIANTGELFF

j_gene: TRBJ2-7
abundance: NA
d_gene: TRBD2
v_gene: TRBV7-9
CDR3nt: TGTGCCACCGTCCCCCAGGGCGGGAGATCATCCCACGAGCAGTACTTC
CDR3aa: CATVPQGGRSSHEQYF

j_gene: TRBJ2-7
abundance: few
d_gene: NA
v_gene: TRBV6-8
CDR3nt: TGTGCCAGCAGTTACGGAGACCTCTACGAGCAGTACTTC
CDR3aa: CASSYGDLYEQYF

j_gene: TRBJ2-1
abundance: NA
d_gene: NA
v_gene: TRBV18
CDR3nt: TGTGCCAGCTCACCGGGGACGTCCTACAATGAGCAGTTCTTC
CDR3aa: CASSPGTSYNEQFF

j_gene: TRBJ1-1
abundance: once
d_gene: TRBD1
v_gene: TRBV27
CDR3nt: TGTGCCAGCAAGGGGACAGGGGGTACTGAAGCTTTCTTT
CDR3aa: CASKGTGGTEAFF